This is a list of T cell receptor beta chains from one sample in a study of cytomegalovirus exposure and HLA in healthy donors. Generated by immunoSEQ multiplex PCR, the TCRdb table keeps only in-frame clones and is missing some. The profile shows about 92,000 clones, 84% of them singletons. Sequenced sample: PBMCs. The receptor source for this set is a woman younger than 35 in good health and CMV-seropositive. CDR3s leave out the opening cysteine and the closing phenylalanine or tryptophan. D genes are given only for firm matches. Clone size is shown for a subset of rows, as once, few, many or a class of expanded clone.

clone size,V gene,D gene,J gene,CDR3 protein
.,TRBV11-2,TRBD1,TRBJ1-5,ASSEGTGLYQPQH
.,TRBV18,.,TRBJ2-3,ASSPLSSRGPADTQY
once,TRBV27,.,TRBJ2-2,ASSSQTGELF
.,TRBV18,.,TRBJ2-7,ASSPPSETGEQY
once,TRBV11-3,.,TRBJ2-1,ASSGGGGVGEQF
.,TRBV4-1,.,TRBJ1-1,ASSRQGSVNTEAF
.,TRBV27,.,TRBJ1-1,ASSLYGPRGHMNTEAF
.,TRBV9,.,TRBJ2-2,ASSPSFSGELF
.,TRBV19,.,TRBJ1-1,ASSPGAANTEAF
.,TRBV6-5,TRBD1,TRBJ2-1,ASRMDRSNNEQF
.,TRBV6-5,.,TRBJ2-7,ASSRRSQQPYEQY